This TCR beta chain derives from a study of cytomegalovirus exposure and HLA in healthy donors. Study-level background: Among the roughly 370 genotyped donors, 65% to 90% were placed in the Caucasian-associated ancestry cluster.

This clone was seen a handful of times. What it binds is not known. The CDR3 extends over 14 amino acids. Germline CDR1 is ENHRY and CDR2 is SYGVKD. V gave up 3 bases and J gave up 3 bases, with 11 bases separating them. Study-level points and caveats: Researchers reported that three CMV-associated chains were confirmed in vitro as CMV antigen-specific. Published work reported that the classifier diagnosed cytomegalovirus status with high specificity and sensitivity.

This PCR relied on a set of 60 Vbeta primers and 13 Jbeta primers. The protocol was immunoSEQ multiplex PCR, while the TCRdb copy is restricted to in-frame clones and leaves out a portion. The sample lists 120,000 or so clones, 81% occurring once. The specimen sequenced was PBMCs. The gene calls are TRBV10-3 and TRBJ1-2; D is unclear. The receptor was isolated from a man younger than 35 in good health and CMV-seropositive. The CDR3 DNA reads as TGTGCCATCAGTGATGTCGCGGCGGACTATGGCTACACCTTC. Translating it yields CAISDVAADYGYTF.